Each of the 11 T cell receptor beta chains below was sequenced from the same sample in a study of T cell repertoires in cytomegalovirus infection. TCRdb reprocessed the reads via MiXCR and lists one record per CDR3 protein. The sample has around 190,000 distinct CDR3 sequences; approximately 14% are singletons. Sequenced material: PBMCs. These receptors were obtained from a human donor in good health (CMV status not recorded). Some clones in this sample may be carry-over from other donors' samples.

This clonotype was counted a few times. V and J are TRBV7-8 and TRBJ2-3; D perhaps matches TRBD1 (6 bases). Trimming removed 5 bases at V and 2 bases at J, with 14 bases between. CDR1 and CDR2 (germline): SGHVS, FQNEAQ. The CDR3 is 15 amino acids. The CDR3: CASSQTGALTDTQYF. The DNA of the CDR3 is TGTGCCAGCAGCCAGACAGGAGCACTCACAGATACGCAGTATTTT.

The CDR3 DNA reads TGTGCCAGCAGCTTGGGGACAGGGGTTCTAAATGAGCAGTTCTTC. This translates into CASSLGTGVLNEQFF. V gene TRBV5-6 combines with J gene TRBJ2-1; the match to TRBD1 covers 9 bases. Losses at the gene ends were 0 bases for V and 7 bases for J; bases not matched to a gene: 5. The CDR3 covers 15 residues. The germline V gene encodes CDR1 SGHDT and CDR2 YYEEEE.

This clonotype was seen many times. The chain has TRBV18 and TRBJ2-3; D not certain. The CDR3 is 14 residues long. Germline assignment: CDR1 KGHSH and CDR2 LQKENI. Trimming took off 2 bases at V and 2 bases at J, with 8 bases between the two ends. For the CDR3, the DNA is TGTGCCAGCTCACCATTAAAGACCACAGATACGCAGTATTTT. Residues: CASSPLKTTDTQYF.

The chain combines TRBV30 with TRBJ1-5; D is unclear. V lost 4 bases and J lost 4, with 14 bases in between. The CDR3 loop spans 14 amino acids. From germline, CDR1 is GTSNPN and CDR2 SVGIG (reference sequence). The CDR3 here is CAWTAGKGNQPQHF. The DNA for the CDR3 is TGTGCCTGGACCGCTGGGAAGGGTAATCAGCCCCAGCATTTT.

The table lists this clonotype with many counts. This chain links TRBV7-2 with TRBJ2-1, with 7 bases fitting TRBD2. The CDR3 totals 17 residues. The J segment lost 3 bases and the V segment lost 5 bases, leaving 13 bases of the junction unmatched. The germline gives CDR1 SGHTA, CDR2 FQGNSA. This chain's CDR3 is CASSPRAGLEGYNEQFF. The CDR3, as DNA: TGTGCCAGCAGCCCGAGGGCCGGACTAGAGGGCTACAATGAGCAGTTCTTC.

A note on this clonotype: Since a much larger clone is just one base distant, this may be a read error. The J gene is TRBJ2-5, the V gene TRBV12-3 or TRBV12-4; D not resolved. V gave up 5 bases and J gave up 5 bases, with 3 bases separating them. The CDR3 is made up of 10 amino acids. The CDR3 DNA follows: TGTGCCAGCAGTCGGGAGACCCAGTACTTC. This sequence encodes CASSRETQYF.

This clonotype was counted a few times. V usage is TRBV2 and J usage is TRBJ1-2, with 9 bases fitting TRBD1. V gave up 6 bases and J gave up 3 bases; unmatched junction bases: 11. The germline CDR1 and CDR2 sequences are SNHLY and FYNNEI. The CDR3 runs to 16 residues. Here the CDR3 DNA reads TGTGCCAGCAGCCCCGGGACAGGGACAGTTCACTATGGCTACACCTTC. This codes for CASSPGTGTVHYGYTF.

The table lists this clonotype with many counts. The genes are TRBV4-1 and TRBJ1-5, with D unclear. Germline CDR1 reads MGHRA; CDR2 reads YSYEKL. The CDR3 has 16 residues. The V end lost 1 base, the J end lost 4 bases, and 14 bases lay between the germline ends. This CDR3 reads CASSQVRAVGNQPQHF. DNA of the CDR3: TGCGCCAGCAGCCAAGTTCGGGCAGTAGGGAATCAGCCCCAGCATTTT.

There are a few counts of this clonotype. The chain uses TRBV18 and TRBJ1-4; the match to TRBD1 covers 7 bases. Germline V gene lookup returns CDR1 KGHSH and CDR2 LQKENI. Trimming at V came to 3 bases and at J to 3 bases, leaving 1 base not matched to a gene. This CDR3 is 14 amino acids long. CDR3 in amino acids: CASSPDRPNEKLFF. The CDR3 DNA sequence: TGTGCCAGCTCACCGGACAGGCCTAATGAAAAACTGTTTTTT.

The genes are TRBV7-3 and TRBJ1-2, with 9 bases fitting TRBD1. Losses at the gene ends were 5 bases for V and 5 bases for J; bases not matched to a gene: 3. The germline CDR1 and CDR2 sequences are SGHTA and FQGTGA. The CDR3 has 13 amino acids. Written as DNA, the CDR3 is TGTGCCAGCAGCGCGGACAGGGGTTATGGCTACACCTTC. Its protein product is CASSADRGYGYTF.

This clonotype was seen many times. The chain is built from TRBV11-2 and TRBJ1-1; D remains unclear. Germline loops: CDR1 SGHAT, CDR2 FQNNGV. The V and J ends lost 7 bases and 4 bases respectively, with 10 bases between them. The CDR3 spans 12 residues. The CDR3 coding sequence is TGTGCCAGCACCCAGGCCCCCACTGAAGCTTTCTTT. Its translation is CASTQAPTEAFF.